This section outlines one TCR beta chain sequence together with its context. These data are taken from a study of blood T cell repertoires in COVID-19. Study information: Samples representing acute and convalescent COVID-19 were sourced from the United States, Italy and Spain. Nucleic acid was either cDNA or gDNA, and it came from T cells, B-cell-depleted T cells, or PBMCs.

Deletions cut 3 bases from V and 9 bases from J, with 8 bases between. Looked up from germline, CDR1 is LGHNA and CDR2 is YNFKEQ. The CDR3 extends over 11 amino acids. In the authors' methods: By means of reference gene primer amplification, nucleated cell counts were estimated. Libraries were prepared by immunoSEQ multiplex PCR; TCRdb keeps only in-frame clonotypes and omits some of them. V, J and clone size are those of that table, while D and trimming were read from the DNA. In the table there are about 190,000 clones, 70% to 90% of which are singletons. Sequencing used peripheral blood. The chain couples TRBV4-2 to TRBJ2-5; D may be TRBD1 (5 bases). The clonotype was recovered from a woman in her 70s with active or convalescent COVID-19. The DNA for the CDR3 is TGTGCCAGCAGCCATCAGGGATCCCAGTACTTC. It yields the protein CASSHQGSQYF.